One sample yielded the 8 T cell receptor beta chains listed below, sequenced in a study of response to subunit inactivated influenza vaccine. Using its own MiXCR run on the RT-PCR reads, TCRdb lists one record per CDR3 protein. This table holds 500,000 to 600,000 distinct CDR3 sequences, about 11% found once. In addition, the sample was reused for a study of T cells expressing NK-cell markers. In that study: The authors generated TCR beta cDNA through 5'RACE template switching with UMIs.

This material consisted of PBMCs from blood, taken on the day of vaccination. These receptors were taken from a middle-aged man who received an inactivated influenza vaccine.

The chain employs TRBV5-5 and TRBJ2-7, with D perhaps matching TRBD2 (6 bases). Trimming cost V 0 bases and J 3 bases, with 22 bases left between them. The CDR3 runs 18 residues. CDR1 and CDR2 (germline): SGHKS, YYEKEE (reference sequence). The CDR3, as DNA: TGTGCCAGCAGCTTGGTGCGCGGGGAGGACATAAATGGCTACGAGCAGTACTTC. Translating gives CASSLVRGEDINGYEQYF.

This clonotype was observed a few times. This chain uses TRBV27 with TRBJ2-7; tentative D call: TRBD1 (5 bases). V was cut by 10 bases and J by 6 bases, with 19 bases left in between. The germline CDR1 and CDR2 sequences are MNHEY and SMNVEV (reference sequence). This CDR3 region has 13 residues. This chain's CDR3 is CATSAAGPGEQYF. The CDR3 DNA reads TGTGCCACCTCCGCGGCAGGGCCCGGCGAGCAGTACTTC.

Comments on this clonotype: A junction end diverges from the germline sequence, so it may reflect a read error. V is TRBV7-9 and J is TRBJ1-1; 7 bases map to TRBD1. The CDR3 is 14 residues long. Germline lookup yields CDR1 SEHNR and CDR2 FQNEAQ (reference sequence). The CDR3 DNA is TGTGCCAGCAGCTTAGGACAGGGTATGACTGAAGCTTCCTTT. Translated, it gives CASSLGQGMTEASF.

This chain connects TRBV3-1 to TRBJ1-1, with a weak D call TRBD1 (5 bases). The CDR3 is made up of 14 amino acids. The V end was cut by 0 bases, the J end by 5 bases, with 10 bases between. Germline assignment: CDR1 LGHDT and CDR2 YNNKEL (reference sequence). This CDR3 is CASSQEGGRTEAFF. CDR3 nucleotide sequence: TGTGCCAGCAGCCAAGAGGGGGGAAGGACTGAAGCTTTCTTT. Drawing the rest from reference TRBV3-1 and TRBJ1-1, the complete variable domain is DTAVSQTPKYLVTQMGNDKSIKCEQNLGHDTMYWYKQDSKKFLKIMFSYNNKELIINETVPNRFSPKSPDKAHLNLHINSLELGDSAVYFCASSQEGGRTEAFFGQGTRLTVV.

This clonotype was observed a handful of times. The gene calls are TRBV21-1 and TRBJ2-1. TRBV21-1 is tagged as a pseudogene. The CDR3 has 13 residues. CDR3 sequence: CASTRFAYNGQFF. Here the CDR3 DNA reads TGTGCCAGCACGAGGTTTGCCTACAATGGGCAGTTCTTC.

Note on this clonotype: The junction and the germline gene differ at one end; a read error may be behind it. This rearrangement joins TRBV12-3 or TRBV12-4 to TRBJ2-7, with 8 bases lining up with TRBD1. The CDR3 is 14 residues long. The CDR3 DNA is TGTGGCAGCAGCAGAGACAGGGGTCCTTACGAGCAGTACTTC. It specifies CGSSRDRGPYEQYF.

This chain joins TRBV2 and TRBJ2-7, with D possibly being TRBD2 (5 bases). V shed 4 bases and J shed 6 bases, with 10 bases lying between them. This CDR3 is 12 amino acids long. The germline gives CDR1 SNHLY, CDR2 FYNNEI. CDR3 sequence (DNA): TGTGCCAGCAGTGTGTCTAGCAGCGAGCAGTACTTC. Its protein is CASSVSSSEQYF.

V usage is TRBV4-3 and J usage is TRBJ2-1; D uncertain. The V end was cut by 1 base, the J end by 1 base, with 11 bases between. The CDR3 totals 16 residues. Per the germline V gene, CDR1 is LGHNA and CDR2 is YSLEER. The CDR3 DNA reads TGCGCCAGCAGCCAAGGGTCCGCCTTATCCTACAATGAGCAGTTCTTC. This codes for CASSQGSALSYNEQFF.